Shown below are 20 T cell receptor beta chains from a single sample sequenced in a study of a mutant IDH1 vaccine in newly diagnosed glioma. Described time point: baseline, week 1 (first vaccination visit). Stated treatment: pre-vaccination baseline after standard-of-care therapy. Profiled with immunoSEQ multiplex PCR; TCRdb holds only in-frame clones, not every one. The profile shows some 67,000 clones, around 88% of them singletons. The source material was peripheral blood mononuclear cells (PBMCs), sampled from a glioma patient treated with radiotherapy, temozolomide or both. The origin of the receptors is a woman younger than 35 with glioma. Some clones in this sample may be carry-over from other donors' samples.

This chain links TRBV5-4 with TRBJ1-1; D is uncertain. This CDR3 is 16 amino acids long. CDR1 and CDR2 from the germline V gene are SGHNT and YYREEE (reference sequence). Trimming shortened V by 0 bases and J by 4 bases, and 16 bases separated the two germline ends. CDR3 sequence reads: CASSLGANPVGTEAFF. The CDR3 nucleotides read TGTGCCAGCAGCTTGGGGGCGAACCCGGTAGGCACTGAAGCTTTCTTT.

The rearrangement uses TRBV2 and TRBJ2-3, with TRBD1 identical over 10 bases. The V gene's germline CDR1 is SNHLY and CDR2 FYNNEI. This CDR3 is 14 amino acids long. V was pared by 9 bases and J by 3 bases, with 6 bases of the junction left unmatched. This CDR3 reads CARERTGGTDTQYF. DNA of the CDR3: TGTGCCAGGGAGCGGACAGGGGGGACAGATACGCAGTATTTT.

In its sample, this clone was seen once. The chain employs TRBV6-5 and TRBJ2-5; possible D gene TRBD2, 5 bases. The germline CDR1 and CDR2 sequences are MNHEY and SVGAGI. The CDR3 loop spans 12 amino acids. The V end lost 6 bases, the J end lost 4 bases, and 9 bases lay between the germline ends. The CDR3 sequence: CASSRGRETQYF. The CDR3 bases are TGTGCCAGCAGCCGTGGGAGAGAGACCCAGTACTTC.

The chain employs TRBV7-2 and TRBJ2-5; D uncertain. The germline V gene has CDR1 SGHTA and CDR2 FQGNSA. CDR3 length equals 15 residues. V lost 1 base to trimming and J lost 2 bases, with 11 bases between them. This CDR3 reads CASSLELSRQETQYF. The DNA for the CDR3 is TGTGCCAGCAGCTTAGAACTGTCAAGACAAGAGACCCAGTACTTC.

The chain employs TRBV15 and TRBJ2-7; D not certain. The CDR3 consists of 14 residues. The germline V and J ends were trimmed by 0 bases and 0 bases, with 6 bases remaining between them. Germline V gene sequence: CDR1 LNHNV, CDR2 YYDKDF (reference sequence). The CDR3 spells CATSREALSYEQYF. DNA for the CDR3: TGTGCCACCAGCAGAGAAGCCCTCTCCTACGAGCAGTACTTC.

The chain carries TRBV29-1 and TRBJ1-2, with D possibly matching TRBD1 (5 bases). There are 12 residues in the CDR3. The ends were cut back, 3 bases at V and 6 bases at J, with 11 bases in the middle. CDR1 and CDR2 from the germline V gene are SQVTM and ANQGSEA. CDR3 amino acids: CSVEGLEDGYTF. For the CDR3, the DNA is TGCAGCGTTGAGGGGCTCGAAGATGGCTACACCTTC.

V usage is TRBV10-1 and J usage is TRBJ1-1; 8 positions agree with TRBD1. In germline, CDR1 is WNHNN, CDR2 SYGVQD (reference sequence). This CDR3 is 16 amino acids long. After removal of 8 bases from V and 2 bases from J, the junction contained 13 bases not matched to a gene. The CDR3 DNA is TGCGCCAGCGCCATTAGACAGGGGAAAGTCAACACTGAAGCTTTCTTT. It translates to CASAIRQGKVNTEAFF.

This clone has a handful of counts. Written as DNA, the CDR3 is TGTGCCAGCTCACCACAGGGGTACGTAACTGAAGCTTTCTTT. This sequence encodes CASSPQGYVTEAFF. The rearrangement joins TRBV18 to TRBJ1-1, with D perhaps TRBD1 (5 bases). CDR1 KGHSH and CDR2 LQKENI come from the germline V gene. The CDR3 is made up of 14 amino acids. Trimming pared 1 base from V and 5 bases from J, leaving 11 bases between.

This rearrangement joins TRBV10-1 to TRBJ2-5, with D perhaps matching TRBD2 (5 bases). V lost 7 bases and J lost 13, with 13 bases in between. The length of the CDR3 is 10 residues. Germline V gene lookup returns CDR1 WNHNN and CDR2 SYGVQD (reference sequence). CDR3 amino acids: CASTGNLGYF. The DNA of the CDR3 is TGCGCCAGCACCGGGAATCTGGGGTACTTC.

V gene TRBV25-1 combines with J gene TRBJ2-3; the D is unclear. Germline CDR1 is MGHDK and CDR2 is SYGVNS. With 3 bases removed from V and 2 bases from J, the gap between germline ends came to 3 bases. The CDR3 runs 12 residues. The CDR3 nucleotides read TGTGCCAGCAGTGATTACACAGATACGCAGTATTTT. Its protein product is CASSDYTDTQYF.

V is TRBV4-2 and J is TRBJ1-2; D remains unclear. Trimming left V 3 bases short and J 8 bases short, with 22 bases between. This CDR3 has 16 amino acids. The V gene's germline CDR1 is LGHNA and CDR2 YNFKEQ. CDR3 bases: TGTGCCAGCAGCCAGGTCACCTTGGACCAAGGGAGGGGCTACACCTTC. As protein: CASSQVTLDQGRGYTF.

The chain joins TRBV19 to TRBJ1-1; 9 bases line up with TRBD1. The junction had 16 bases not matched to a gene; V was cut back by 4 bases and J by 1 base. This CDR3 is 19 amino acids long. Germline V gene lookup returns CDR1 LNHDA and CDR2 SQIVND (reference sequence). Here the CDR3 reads CASSKPGQGFSLTNTEAFF. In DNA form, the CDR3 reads TGTGCCAGTAGTAAACCGGGACAGGGATTCTCTTTAACGAACACTGAAGCTTTCTTT.

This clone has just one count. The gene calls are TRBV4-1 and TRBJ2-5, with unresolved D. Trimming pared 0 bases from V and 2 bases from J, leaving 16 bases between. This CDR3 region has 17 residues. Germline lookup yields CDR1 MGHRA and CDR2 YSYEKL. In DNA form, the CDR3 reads TGCGCCAGCAGCCAAGAGGGCGGTCGAGACGAACAAGAGACCCAGTACTTC. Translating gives CASSQEGGRDEQETQYF.

Written as DNA, the CDR3 is TGTGCCAGCACTGACTACTACGAGCAGTACTTC. This encodes CASTDYYEQYF. This chain connects TRBV6-5 to TRBJ2-7; perhaps TRBD2 as D (5 bases). V lost 7 bases, J lost 3 bases, and 7 bases lay in between. The V gene's germline CDR1 is MNHEY and CDR2 SVGAGI. This CDR3 comprises 11 residues.

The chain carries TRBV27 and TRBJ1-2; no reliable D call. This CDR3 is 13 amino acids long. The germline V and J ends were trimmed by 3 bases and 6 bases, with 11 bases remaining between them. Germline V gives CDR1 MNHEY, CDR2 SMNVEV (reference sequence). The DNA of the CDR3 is TGTGCCAGCAGTTTCCCCTCGGGGAATGGCTACACCTTC. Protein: CASSFPSGNGYTF.

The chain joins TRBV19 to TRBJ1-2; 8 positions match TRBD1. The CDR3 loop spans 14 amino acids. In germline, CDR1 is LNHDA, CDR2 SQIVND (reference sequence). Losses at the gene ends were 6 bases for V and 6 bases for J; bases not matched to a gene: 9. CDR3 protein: CASSTTGGVDGYTF. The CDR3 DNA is TGTGCCAGTAGCACTACAGGGGGAGTAGATGGCTACACCTTC.

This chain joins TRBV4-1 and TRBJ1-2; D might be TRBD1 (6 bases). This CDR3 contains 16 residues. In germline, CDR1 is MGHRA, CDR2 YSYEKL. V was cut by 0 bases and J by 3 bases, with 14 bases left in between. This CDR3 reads CASSQDPPRGHYGYTF. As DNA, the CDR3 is TGCGCCAGCAGCCAAGATCCCCCCCGGGGGCACTATGGCTACACCTTC.

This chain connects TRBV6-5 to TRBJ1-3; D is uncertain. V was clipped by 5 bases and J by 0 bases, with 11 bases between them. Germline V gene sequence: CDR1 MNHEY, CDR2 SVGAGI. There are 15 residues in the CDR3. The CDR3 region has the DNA TGTGCCAGCAGTGGGCAGGCCTTCTCTGGAAACACCATATATTTT. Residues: CASSGQAFSGNTIYF.

Written as DNA, the CDR3 is TGCGCCAGCAGCGTGACAGGGGGATCTGAAGCTTTCTTT. Translating gives CASSVTGGSEAFF. The genes are TRBV5-1 and TRBJ1-1, with 9 bases identical to TRBD1. Germline V gives CDR1 SGHRS, CDR2 YFSETQ. The CDR3 extends over 13 amino acids. V lost 4 bases to trimming and J lost 6 bases; unmatched junction nucleotides: 4.

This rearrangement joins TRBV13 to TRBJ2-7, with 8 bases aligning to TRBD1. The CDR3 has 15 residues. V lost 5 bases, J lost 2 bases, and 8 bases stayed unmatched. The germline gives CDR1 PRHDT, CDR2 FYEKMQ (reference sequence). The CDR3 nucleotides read TGTGCCAGCAGCCCTTGGCAACAGGGGGCCTACGAGCAGTACTTC. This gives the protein CASSPWQQGAYEQYF. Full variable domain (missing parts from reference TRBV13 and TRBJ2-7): AAGVIQSPRHLIKEKRETATLKCYPIPRHDTVYWYQQGPGQDPQFLISFYEKMQSDKGSIPDRFSAQQFSDYHSELNMSSLELGDSALYFCASSPWQQGAYEQYFGPGTRLTVT.